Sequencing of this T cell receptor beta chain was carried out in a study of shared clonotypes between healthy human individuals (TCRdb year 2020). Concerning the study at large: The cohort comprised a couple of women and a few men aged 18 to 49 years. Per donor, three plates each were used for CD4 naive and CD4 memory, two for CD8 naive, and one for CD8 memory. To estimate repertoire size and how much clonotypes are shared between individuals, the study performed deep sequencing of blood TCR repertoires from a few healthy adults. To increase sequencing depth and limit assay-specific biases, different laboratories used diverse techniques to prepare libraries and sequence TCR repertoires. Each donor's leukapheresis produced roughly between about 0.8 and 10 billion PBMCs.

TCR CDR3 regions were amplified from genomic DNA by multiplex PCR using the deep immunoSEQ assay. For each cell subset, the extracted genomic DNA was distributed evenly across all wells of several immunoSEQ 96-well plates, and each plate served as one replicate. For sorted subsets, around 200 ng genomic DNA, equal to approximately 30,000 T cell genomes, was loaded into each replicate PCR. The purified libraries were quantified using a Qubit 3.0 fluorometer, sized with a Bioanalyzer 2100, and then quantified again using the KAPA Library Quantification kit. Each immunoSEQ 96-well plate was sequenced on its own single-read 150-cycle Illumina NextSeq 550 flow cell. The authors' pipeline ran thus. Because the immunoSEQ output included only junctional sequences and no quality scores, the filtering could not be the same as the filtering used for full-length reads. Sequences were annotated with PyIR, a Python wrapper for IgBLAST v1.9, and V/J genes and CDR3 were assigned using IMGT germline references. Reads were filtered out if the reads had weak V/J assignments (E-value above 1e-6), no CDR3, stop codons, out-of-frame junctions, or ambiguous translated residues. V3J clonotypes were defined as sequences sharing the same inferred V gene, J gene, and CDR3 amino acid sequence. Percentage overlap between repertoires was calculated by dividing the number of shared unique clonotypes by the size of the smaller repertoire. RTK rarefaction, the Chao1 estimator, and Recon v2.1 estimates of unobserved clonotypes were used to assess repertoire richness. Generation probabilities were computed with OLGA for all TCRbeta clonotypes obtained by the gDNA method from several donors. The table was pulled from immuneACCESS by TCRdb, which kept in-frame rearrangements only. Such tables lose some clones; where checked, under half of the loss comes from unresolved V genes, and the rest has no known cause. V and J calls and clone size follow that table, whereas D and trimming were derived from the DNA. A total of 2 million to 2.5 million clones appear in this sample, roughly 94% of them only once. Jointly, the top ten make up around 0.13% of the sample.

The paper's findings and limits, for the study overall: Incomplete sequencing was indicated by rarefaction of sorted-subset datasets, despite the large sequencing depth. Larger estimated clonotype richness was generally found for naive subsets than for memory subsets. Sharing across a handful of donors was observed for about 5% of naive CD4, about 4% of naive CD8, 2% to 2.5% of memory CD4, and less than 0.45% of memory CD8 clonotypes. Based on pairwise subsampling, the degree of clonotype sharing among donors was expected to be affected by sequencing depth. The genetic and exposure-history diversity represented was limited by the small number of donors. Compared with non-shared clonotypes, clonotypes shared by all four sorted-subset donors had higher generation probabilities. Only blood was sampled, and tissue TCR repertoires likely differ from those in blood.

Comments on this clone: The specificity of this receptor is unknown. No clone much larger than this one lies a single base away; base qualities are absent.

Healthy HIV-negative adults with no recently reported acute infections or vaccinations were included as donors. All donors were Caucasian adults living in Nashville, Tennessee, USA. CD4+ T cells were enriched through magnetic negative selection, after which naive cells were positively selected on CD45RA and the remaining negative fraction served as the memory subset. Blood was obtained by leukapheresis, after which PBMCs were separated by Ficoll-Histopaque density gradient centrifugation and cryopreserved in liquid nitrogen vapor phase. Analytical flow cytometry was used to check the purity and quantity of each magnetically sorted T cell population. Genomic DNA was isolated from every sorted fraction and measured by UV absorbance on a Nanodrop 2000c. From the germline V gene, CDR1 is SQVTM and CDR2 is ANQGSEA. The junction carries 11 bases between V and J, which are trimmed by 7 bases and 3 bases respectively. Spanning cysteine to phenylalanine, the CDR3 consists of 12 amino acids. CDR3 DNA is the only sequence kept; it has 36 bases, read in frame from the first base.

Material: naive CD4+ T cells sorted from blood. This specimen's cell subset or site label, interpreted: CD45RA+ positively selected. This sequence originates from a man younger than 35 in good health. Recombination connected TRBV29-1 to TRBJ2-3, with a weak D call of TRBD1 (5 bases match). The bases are TGCAGCGGAATAAGGGGAACAGATACGCAGTATTTT. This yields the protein CSGIRGTDTQYF.